This T cell receptor (beta chain) is from a study of blood T cells in healthy people across ages. Points from the study as a whole: Correlation between TCR beta diversity and naive T cell percentage was strong.

Trimming took off 3 bases at V and 0 bases at J, with 8 bases between the two ends. The germline gives CDR1 KGHDR, CDR2 SFDVKD. This CDR3 is 14 amino acids long. Together with a sample-barcoded 5' primer, a J-beta primer mix was included in a second PCR lasting about 6 to 11 cycles. MiXCR, applied by TCRdb to the 5' RACE reads, yields one record per CDR3 protein. The repertoire has 650,000 to 1,000,000 distinct CDR3 sequences, 30% to 45% of them found once; the top ten carry 10% to 15%. Extracted total RNA amounted to at least 5.5 micrograms for each sample. This clonotype was counted once. The antigen remains unidentified.

The gene calls are TRBV24-1 and TRBJ2-7, with D hard to call. Sequenced sample: blood. This TCR was sampled from a man between 18 and 35 years old in good health. The CDR3 nucleotides are TGTGCCACCAGTGATCGCCTGGGCTCCTACGAGCAGTACTTC. Protein: CATSDRLGSYEQYF.